This TCR beta chain was profiled in a study of blood T cell repertoires in COVID-19. In the study overall: In each case, the material was cDNA or gDNA derived from T cells, B-cell-depleted T cells, or PBMCs.

Only in-frame clones appear in the TCRdb table, and some are missing; sequencing was by immunoSEQ multiplex PCR. Of roughly 180,000 clones in the sample, roughly 84% were seen once. Germline V gene sequence: CDR1 SGHRS, CDR2 YFSETQ. V was pared by 4 bases and J by 2 bases, with 3 bases of the junction left unmatched. This CDR3 region has 14 residues. This TCR came from a woman aged 80 or over with active or convalescent COVID-19. The rearrangement joins TRBV5-1 to TRBJ2-3; 8 nucleotides align to TRBD2. The sequenced sample consisted of peripheral blood. The CDR3 DNA sequence: TGCGCCAGCAGCGTGACTAGCGTCACAGATACGCAGTATTTT. It is translated as CASSVTSVTDTQYF.